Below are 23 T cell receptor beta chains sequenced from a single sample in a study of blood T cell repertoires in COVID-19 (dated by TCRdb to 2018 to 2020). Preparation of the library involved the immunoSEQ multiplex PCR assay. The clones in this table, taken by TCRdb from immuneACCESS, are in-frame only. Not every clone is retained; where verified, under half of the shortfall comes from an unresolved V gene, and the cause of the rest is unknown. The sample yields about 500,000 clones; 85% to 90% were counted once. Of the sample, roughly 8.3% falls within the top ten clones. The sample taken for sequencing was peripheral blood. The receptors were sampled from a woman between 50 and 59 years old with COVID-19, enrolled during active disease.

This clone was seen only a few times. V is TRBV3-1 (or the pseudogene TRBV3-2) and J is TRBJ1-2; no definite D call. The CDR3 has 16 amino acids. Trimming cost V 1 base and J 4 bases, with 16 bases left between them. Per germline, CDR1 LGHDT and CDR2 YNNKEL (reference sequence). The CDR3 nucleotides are TGTGCCAGCAGCCAAGTGGCCGGAGGAGGGATCTATGGCTACACCTTC. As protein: CASSQVAGGGIYGYTF.

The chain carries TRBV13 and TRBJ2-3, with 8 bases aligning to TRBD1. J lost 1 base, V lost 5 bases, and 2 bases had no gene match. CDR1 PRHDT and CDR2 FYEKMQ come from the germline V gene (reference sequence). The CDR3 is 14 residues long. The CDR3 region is CASSRDRRTDTQYF. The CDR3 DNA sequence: TGTGCCAGCAGCCGGGACAGGCGCACAGATACGCAGTATTTT.

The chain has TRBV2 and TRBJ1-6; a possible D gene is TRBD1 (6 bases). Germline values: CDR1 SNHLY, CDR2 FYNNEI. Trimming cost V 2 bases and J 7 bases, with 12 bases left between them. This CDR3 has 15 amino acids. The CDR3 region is CASSEIPGANSPLHF. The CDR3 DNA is TGTGCCAGCAGTGAAATTCCAGGGGCAAATTCACCCCTCCACTTT.

Written as DNA, the CDR3 is TGTGCCAGCAGCCGGGACAGGGGCTTGAACACCGGGGAGCTGTTTTTT. Translated, it gives CASSRDRGLNTGELFF. The chain recombines TRBV9 with TRBJ2-2; 10 bases align to TRBD1. The germline V gene has CDR1 SGDLS and CDR2 YYNGEE. V dropped 4 bases and J dropped 1; count of bases not matched to a gene: 4. The CDR3 is made up of 16 amino acids. Combining the CDR3 with reference TRBV9 and TRBJ2-2 gives the whole variable domain DSGVTQTPKHLITATGQRVTLRCSPRSGDLSVYWYQQSLDQGLQFLIQYYNGEERAKGNILERFSAQQFPDLHSELNLSSLELGDSALYFCASSRDRGLNTGELFFGEGSRLTVL.

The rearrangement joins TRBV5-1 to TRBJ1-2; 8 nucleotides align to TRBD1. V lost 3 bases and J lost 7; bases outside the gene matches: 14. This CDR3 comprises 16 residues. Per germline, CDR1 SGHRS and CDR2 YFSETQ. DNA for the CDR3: TGCGCCAGCAGCTGGGCGGGCAGGGGGCCCCTTAGTGGCTACACCTTC. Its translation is CASSWAGRGPLSGYTF. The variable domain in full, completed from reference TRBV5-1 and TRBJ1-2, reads KAGVTQTPRYLIKTRGQQVTLSCSPISGHRSVSWYQQTPGQGLQFLFEYFSETQRNKGNFPGRFSGRQFSNSRSEMNVSTLELGDSALYLCASSWAGRGPLSGYTFGSGTRLTVV.

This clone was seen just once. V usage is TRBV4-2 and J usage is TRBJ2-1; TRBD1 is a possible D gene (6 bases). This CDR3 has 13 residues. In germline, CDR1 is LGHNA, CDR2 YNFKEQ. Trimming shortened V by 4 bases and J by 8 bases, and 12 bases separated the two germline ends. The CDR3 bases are TGTGCCAGCAGCCCAAGATCAGGGGATGAGCAGTTCTTC. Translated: CASSPRSGDEQFF.

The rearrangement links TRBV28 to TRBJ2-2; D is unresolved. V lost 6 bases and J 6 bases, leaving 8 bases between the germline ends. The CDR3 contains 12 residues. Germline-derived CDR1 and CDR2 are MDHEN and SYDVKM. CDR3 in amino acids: CASSRVSGELFF. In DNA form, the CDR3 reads TGTGCCAGCAGCCGTGTTTCCGGGGAGCTGTTTTTT.

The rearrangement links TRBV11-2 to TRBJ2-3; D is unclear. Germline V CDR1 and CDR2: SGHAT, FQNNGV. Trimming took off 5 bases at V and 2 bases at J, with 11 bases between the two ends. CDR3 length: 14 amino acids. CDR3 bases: TGTGCCAGCAGCGCCCGGGTTCCCACAGATACGCAGTATTTT. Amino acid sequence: CASSARVPTDTQYF.

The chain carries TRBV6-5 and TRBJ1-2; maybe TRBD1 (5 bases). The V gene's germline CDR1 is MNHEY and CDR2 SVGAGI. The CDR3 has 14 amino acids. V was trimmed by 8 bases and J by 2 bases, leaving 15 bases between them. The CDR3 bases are TGTGCCAGCTCACAGGTTCAAATCAACTATGGCTACACCTTC. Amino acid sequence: CASSQVQINYGYTF.

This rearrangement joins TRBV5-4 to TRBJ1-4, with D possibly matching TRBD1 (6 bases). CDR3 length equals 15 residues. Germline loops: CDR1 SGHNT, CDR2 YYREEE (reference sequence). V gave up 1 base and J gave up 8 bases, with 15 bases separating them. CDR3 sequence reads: CASSLTPLDREKLFF. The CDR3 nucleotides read TGTGCCAGCAGCTTGACCCCACTGGACAGAGAAAAACTGTTTTTT.

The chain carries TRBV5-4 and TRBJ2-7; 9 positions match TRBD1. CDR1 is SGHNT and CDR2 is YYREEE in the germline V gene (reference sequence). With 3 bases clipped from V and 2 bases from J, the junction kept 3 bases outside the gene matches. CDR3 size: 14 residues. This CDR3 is CASSWGQGTYEQYF. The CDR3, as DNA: TGTGCCAGCAGCTGGGGACAGGGAACCTACGAGCAGTACTTC.

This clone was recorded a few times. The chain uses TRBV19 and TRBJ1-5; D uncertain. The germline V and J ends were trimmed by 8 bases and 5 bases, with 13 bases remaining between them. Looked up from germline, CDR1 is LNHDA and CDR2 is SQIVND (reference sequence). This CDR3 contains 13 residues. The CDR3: CASSDEGDQPQHF. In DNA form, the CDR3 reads TGTGCCAGTTCGGATGAGGGAGATCAGCCCCAGCATTTT.

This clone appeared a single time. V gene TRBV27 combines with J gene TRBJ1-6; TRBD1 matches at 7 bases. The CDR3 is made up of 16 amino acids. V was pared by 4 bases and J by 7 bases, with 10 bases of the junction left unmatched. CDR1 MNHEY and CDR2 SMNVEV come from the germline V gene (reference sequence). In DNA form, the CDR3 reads TGTGCCAGCAGTTCAACCTCGGACAGGTGGAATTCACCCCTCCACTTT. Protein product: CASSSTSDRWNSPLHF.

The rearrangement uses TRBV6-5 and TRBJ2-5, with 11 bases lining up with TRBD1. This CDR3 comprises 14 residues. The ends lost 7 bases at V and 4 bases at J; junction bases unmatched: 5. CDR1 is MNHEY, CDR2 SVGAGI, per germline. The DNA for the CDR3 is TGTGCCAGCAAAATCGGGACAGGGGGAGAGACCCAGTACTTC. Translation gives CASKIGTGGETQYF.

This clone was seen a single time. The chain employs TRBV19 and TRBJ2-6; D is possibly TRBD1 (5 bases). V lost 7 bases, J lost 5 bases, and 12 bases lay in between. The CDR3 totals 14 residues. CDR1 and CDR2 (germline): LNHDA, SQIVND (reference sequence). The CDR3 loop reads CASNTGPRANVLTF. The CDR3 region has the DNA TGTGCCAGTAACACAGGCCCCCGGGCCAACGTCCTGACTTTC.

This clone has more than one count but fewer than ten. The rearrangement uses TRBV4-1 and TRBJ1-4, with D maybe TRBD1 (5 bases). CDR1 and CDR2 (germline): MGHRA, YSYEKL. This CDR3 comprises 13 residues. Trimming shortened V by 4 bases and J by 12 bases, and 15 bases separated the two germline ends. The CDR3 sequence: CASSPGWVLELFF. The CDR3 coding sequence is TGCGCCAGCAGCCCAGGGTGGGTTCTCGAACTGTTTTTT.

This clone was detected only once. The CDR3 sequence is CASWDTTDTQYF. The DNA for the CDR3 is TGTGCCAGTTGGGACACCACAGATACGCAGTATTTT. This chain joins TRBV19 and TRBJ2-3; TRBD1 is a possible D gene (6 bases). CDR1 and CDR2 (germline): LNHDA, SQIVND (reference sequence). The V gene lost 8 bases and the J gene lost 2 bases, with 8 bases spanning the gap. The CDR3 covers 12 residues.

The CDR3: CASSFYEQYF. The CDR3 DNA is TGTGCCAGCTCTTTTTACGAGCAGTACTTC. The chain has TRBV2 and TRBJ2-7; D is undetermined. The CDR3 is 10 amino acids. The germline V gene has CDR1 SNHLY and CDR2 FYNNEI. Deletions cut 8 bases from V and 4 bases from J, with 6 bases between.

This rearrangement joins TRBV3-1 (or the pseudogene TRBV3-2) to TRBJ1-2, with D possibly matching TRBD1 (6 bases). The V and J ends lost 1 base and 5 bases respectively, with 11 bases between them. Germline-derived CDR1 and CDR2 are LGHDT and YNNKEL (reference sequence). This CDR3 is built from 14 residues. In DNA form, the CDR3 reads TGTGCCAGCAGCCAAGGGACAGCTCAGTATGGCTACACCTTC. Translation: CASSQGTAQYGYTF.

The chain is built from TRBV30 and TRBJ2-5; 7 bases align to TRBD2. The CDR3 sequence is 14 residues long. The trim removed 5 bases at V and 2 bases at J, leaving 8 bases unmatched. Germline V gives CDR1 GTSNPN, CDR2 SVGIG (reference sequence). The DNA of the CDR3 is TGTGCCTGGGACCACGAAGCGGGGCAAGAGACCCAGTACTTC. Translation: CAWDHEAGQETQYF.

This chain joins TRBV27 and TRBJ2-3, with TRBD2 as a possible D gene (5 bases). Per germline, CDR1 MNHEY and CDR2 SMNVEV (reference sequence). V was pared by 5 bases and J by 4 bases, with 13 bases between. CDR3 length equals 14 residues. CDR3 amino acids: CASSRTWGADTQYF. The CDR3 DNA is TGTGCCAGCAGTCGTACCTGGGGAGCAGATACGCAGTATTTT.

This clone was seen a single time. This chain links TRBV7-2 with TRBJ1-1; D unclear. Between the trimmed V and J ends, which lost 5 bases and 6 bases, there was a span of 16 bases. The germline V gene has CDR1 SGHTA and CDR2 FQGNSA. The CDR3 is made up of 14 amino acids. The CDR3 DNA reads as TGTGCCAGCAGCGCCCCCGCAGGCATCGCTGAAGCTTTCTTT. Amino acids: CASSAPAGIAEAFF. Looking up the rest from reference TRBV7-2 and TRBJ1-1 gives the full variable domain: GAGVSQSPSNKVTEKGKDVELRCDPISGHTALYWYRQSLGQGLEFLIYFQGNSAPDKSGLPSDRFSAERTGGSVSTLTIQRTQQEDSAVYLCASSAPAGIAEAFFGQGTRLTVV.

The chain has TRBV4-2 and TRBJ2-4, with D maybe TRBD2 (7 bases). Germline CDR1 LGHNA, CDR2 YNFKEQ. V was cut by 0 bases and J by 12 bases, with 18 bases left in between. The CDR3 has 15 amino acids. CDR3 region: CASSQEKGGGTPQYF. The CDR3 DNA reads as TGTGCCAGCAGCCAAGAGAAAGGGGGGGGGACCCCTCAGTACTTC.